This T cell receptor beta chain originates from a study of blood T cell repertoires in COVID-19. In the study overall: The origin of the acute and convalescent COVID-19 samples was the United States, Italy and Spain.

CDR3 length: 12 residues. Germline V gives CDR1 SGHDN, CDR2 FVKESK. The V gene end was trimmed by 3 bases and the J gene end by 12 bases; junction bases not matched to a gene: 5. Under the authors' procedure: Amplification of reference gene primers was used by the study to estimate nucleated cell counts. Profiling relied on immunoSEQ multiplex PCR, and the TCRdb table lists in-frame clones only, not all of them. Clone size and V and J calls were adopted from that table, with D and trimming inferred from the DNA. The table records around 250,000 clones, around nine tenths of them present only once. Each participant's cohort was designated according to participant-reported clinical history.

The source material was PBMCs or T cells enriched from blood (not recorded which). The chain uses TRBV14 and TRBJ2-1; 7 bases are a match to TRBD2. This clonotype was obtained from a woman aged 40 to 50 who had been exposed to COVID-19. The CDR3 is CASSQLAESQFF. In nucleotides, the CDR3 is TGTGCCAGCAGCCAGCTAGCGGAGTCGCAGTTCTTC.